This T cell receptor beta chain was sequenced during a study of blood T cells in healthy people across ages. For this clonotype: Its antigen is currently unknown.

CDR1 and CDR2 from the germline V gene are KGHDR and SFDVKD. The trim removed 2 bases at V and 7 bases at J, leaving 1 base unmatched. There are 13 residues in the CDR3. Through a sample-barcoded 5' primer and a J-beta primer mix, a second PCR was run for roughly 6 to 11 cycles. Each of the samples gave a minimum of 2.5 million paired-end reads that contained CDR3. One entry per CDR3 protein, called by TCRdb with MiXCR from the 5' RACE reads. Of roughly 1.6 million distinct CDR3 sequences in the sample, 30% to 40% are singletons; the top ten hold over 9%. The study's findings and limits: Investigators viewed diversity estimates from one million T cells as underestimates, the study reported. Unknown donor CMV status possibly confounded expanded clonotype changes. A conclusive naive versus antigen-experienced comparison was prevented by the unsorted PBMCs.

This TCR was sampled from a woman aged 25-40 years in good health. The sequenced sample consisted of blood. The rearrangement joins TRBV24-1 to TRBJ2-1, with 7 bases fitting TRBD2. The CDR3 coding sequence is TGTGCCACCAGTGATTGGACTAGAAATGAGCAGTTCTTC. Translation gives CATSDWTRNEQFF.